This entry lists 21 T cell receptor beta chains sequenced from one sample in a study of glioma-infiltrating T cells. TCR alpha and beta CDR3 regions were amplified from RNA using iRepertoire nested multiplex PCR. TCRdb re-analysed the multiplex PCR reads in MiXCR, keeping a single row per CDR3 protein. The sample has about 110,000 distinct CDR3 sequences; less than 30% are singletons. Material for sequencing was glioma tissue, nonneoplastic brain tissue, or PBMCs (not recorded which). All receptors come from a human donor with low-grade glioma or glioblastoma, undergoing nonglioma brain surgery, or in good health (not recorded which).

In this sample, this clonotype turned up many times. The rearrangement uses TRBV6-1 and TRBJ2-7; 7 nucleotides align to TRBD2. Germline V gives CDR1 MNHNS, CDR2 SASEGT. The CDR3 has 14 amino acids. Losses at the gene ends were 5 bases for V and 0 bases for J; bases not matched to a gene: 4. The CDR3 is CASSFGGSSYEQYF. DNA for the CDR3: TGTGCCAGCAGTTTCGGCGGGAGCTCCTACGAGCAGTACTTC.

The table lists this clonotype with many counts. DNA for the CDR3: TGCAGTGCAAGGGGGGAGGGGGCGTCGAACACTGAAGCTTTCTTT. Amino acid sequence: CSARGEGASNTEAFF. The chain uses TRBV20-1 and TRBJ1-1; 7 positions agree with TRBD1. CDR1 is DFQATT, CDR2 SNEGSKA, per germline (reference sequence). V lost 6 bases, J lost 1 base, and 11 bases stayed unmatched. The CDR3 consists of 15 residues.

Many counts were recorded for this clonotype. The rearrangement joins TRBV11-2 to TRBJ2-7; 9 positions match TRBD1. The CDR3 has 15 residues. After removal of 5 bases from V and 5 bases from J, the junction contained 10 bases not matched to a gene. CDR1 is SGHAT and CDR2 is FQNNGV in the germline V gene. The CDR3 loop reads CASSPTRGQGNEQYF. The CDR3 DNA follows: TGTGCCAGCAGCCCAACGAGGGGACAGGGCAACGAGCAGTACTTC.

This clonotype has only a few counts. The chain carries TRBV7-3 and TRBJ1-2; weak D call: TRBD1 (5 bases). Germline-derived CDR1 and CDR2 are SGHTA and FQGTGA. Trimming removed 5 bases at V and 0 bases at J, with 7 bases between. The CDR3 loop spans 13 amino acids. For the CDR3, the DNA is TGTGCCAGCAGCGACAGAGCTAACTATGGCTACACCTTC. Its translation is CASSDRANYGYTF.

To note about this clonotype: A much larger clone lies a single base off, so this may be a read error. The V gene is TRBV18, the J gene TRBJ2-5; D uncertain. The CDR3 has 15 residues. Germline V gene data show CDR1 as KGHSH and CDR2 as LQKENI. V lost 2 bases and J 4 bases, leaving 14 bases between the germline ends. The CDR3 protein is CASSPTGRLLETQYF. The CDR3 DNA is TGTGCCAGCTCACCAACGGGCCGACTTCTAGAGACCCAGTACTTC.

Points on this clonotype: This CDR3 is missing its conserved last phenylalanine or tryptophan, likely due to a read error. This sequence joins TRBV20-1 and TRBJ1-2, with D possibly TRBD1 on 5 matching bases. The V end lost 5 bases, the J end lost 6 bases, and 16 bases lay between the germline ends. CDR3 length: 13 amino acids. The germline gives CDR1 DFQATT, CDR2 SNEGSKA (reference sequence). The CDR3 DNA reads as TGCAGTGCTCGGACGAAAGGGGCGGATGGCTACACCTAC. Translated, it gives CSARTKGADGYTY.

The chain couples TRBV5-4 to TRBJ1-4, with D possibly matching TRBD1 (5 bases). Per germline, CDR1 SGHNT and CDR2 YYREEE (reference sequence). This CDR3 has 14 amino acids. V gave up 0 bases and J gave up 10 bases, with 13 bases separating them. CDR3 DNA sequence: TGTGCCAGCAGCTTGGGCAGGGAACCTGGAAAACTGTTTTTT. This translates into CASSLGREPGKLFF. The complete variable domain, with remaining parts taken from reference TRBV5-4 and TRBJ1-4, reads ETGVTQSPTHLIKTRGQQVTLRCSSQSGHNTVSWYQQALGQGPQFIFQYYREEENGRGNFPPRFSGLQFPNYSSELNVNALELDDSALYLCASSLGREPGKLFFGSGTQLSVL.

In this sample, this clonotype turned up many times. The junction shows a germline mismatch at one end, possibly a read error. The chain carries TRBV20-1 and TRBJ1-2; D not resolved. Germline V CDR1 and CDR2: DFQATT, SNEGSKA (reference sequence). This CDR3 has 13 residues. Here the CDR3 DNA reads TGCAGTGCTAGAGATCCCCCAGACGTCCGAGACATCTTC. This translates into CSARDPPDVRDIF.

This clonotype appeared many times. The chain links TRBV6-2 or TRBV6-3 to TRBJ2-7, with 7 nucleotides matching TRBD2. Germline CDR1 reads MNHEY; CDR2 reads SVGEGT. The CDR3 sequence is 15 residues long. Trimming at V came to 5 bases and at J to 0 bases, leaving 7 bases not matched to a gene. The CDR3 is CASSETSVSSYEQYF. CDR3 nucleotide sequence: TGTGCCAGCAGTGAAACTAGCGTTAGCTCCTACGAGCAGTACTTC.

This clonotype has a count of ten or more. This chain links TRBV27 with TRBJ2-3; D uncertain. This CDR3 is built from 14 residues. Germline V gene lookup returns CDR1 MNHEY and CDR2 SMNVEV (reference sequence). Between the trimmed V and J ends, which lost 5 bases and 2 bases, there was a span of 11 bases. For the CDR3, the DNA is TGTGCCAGCAGTGACGGGTTGAACACAGATACGCAGTATTTT. It translates to CASSDGLNTDTQYF.

This clonotype was seen only a few times. The CDR3 DNA reads as TGTGCCAGCAGCCAAGATGTGAGACAGAAGTACTTC. It is translated as CASSQDVRQKYF. The J gene is TRBJ2-7, the V gene TRBV3-1; possibly TRBD1 for D (5 bases). V lost 0 bases to trimming and J lost 11 bases, with 11 bases between them. This CDR3 has 12 residues. Germline values: CDR1 LGHDT, CDR2 YNNKEL (reference sequence).

This clonotype is medium-sized in the sample. The V and J genes are TRBV7-2 and TRBJ1-1; a possible D gene is TRBD1 (6 bases). V lost 7 bases and J 0 bases, leaving 9 bases between the germline ends. Germline-derived CDR1 and CDR2 are SGHTA and FQGNSA. CDR3 length: 13 amino acids. The CDR3 coding sequence is TGTGCCAGCAACGGACAGATGAACACTGAAGCTTTCTTT. Protein: CASNGQMNTEAFF. The full variable domain, in which reference TRBV7-2 and TRBJ1-1 provide the parts outside the CDR3, is GAGVSQSPSNKVTEKGKDVELRCDPISGHTALYWYRQSLGQGLEFLIYFQGNSAPDKSGLPSDRFSAERTGGSVSTLTIQRTQQEDSAVYLCASNGQMNTEAFFGQGTRLTVV.

In regard to this clonotype: The junction does not match germline at one end; this may be a read error. This sequence joins TRBV28 and TRBJ2-1; D is unresolved. The CDR3 spans 15 residues. CDR1 is MDHEN, CDR2 SYDVKM, per germline. The CDR3 sequence is CASRLSAYTYNVQFF. In nucleotides, the CDR3 is TGTGCCAGCCGTTTAAGCGCGTACACCTACAATGTACAGTTCTTC.

This clonotype was detected ten times or more. The V and J genes are TRBV29-1 and TRBJ2-5, with TRBD1 as a possible D gene (6 bases). With 5 bases removed from V and 2 bases from J, the gap between germline ends came to 12 bases. The germline V gene encodes CDR1 SQVTM and CDR2 ANQGSEA. The CDR3 is made up of 13 amino acids. CDR3 region: CSVWGQDQETQYF. Written as DNA, the CDR3 is TGCAGCGTTTGGGGGCAGGATCAAGAGACCCAGTACTTC.

This clonotype has a count of ten or more. This chain links TRBV6-2 or TRBV6-3 with TRBJ1-2, with no clear D. Looked up from germline, CDR1 is MNHEY and CDR2 is SVGEGT. V dropped 1 base and J dropped 2 bases, with 11 bases sitting between them. This CDR3 is built from 15 residues. DNA of the CDR3: TGTGCCAGCAGTTACTTGAGTCCGGGGAACTATGGCTACACCTTC. Protein product: CASSYLSPGNYGYTF.

This clonotype was observed a few times. The V and J genes are TRBV9 and TRBJ2-3; 8 positions match TRBD2. Germline assignment: CDR1 SGDLS and CDR2 YYNGEE. The CDR3 is 16 amino acids. V was clipped by 0 bases and J by 2 bases; unmatched bases: 5. Here the CDR3 DNA reads TGTGCCAGCAGCGTAGCGGGGGGGGGTACCACAGATACGCAGTATTTT. Its protein product is CASSVAGGGTTDTQYF.

This clonotype was counted only a few times. J is TRBJ2-2 and V is TRBV11-3; TRBD1 agrees at 9 bases. The V segment lost 5 bases and the J segment 4 bases; nucleotides outside the gene matches: 8. The CDR3 length is 16 residues. CDR1 is SGHNT, CDR2 YENEEA, per germline. The CDR3 DNA sequence: TGTGCCAGCAGCCCCAACAGGGGGCCCCGCACCGGGGAGCTGTTTTTT. Its protein product is CASSPNRGPRTGELFF.

This clonotype was counted at least ten times. CDR3 amino acids: CSARDGGLAGADTQYF. CDR3 DNA sequence: TGCAGTGCTAGAGATGGGGGGCTAGCGGGAGCAGATACGCAGTATTTT. The genes are TRBV20-1 and TRBJ2-3; 10 bases match TRBD2. Trimming at V came to 0 bases and at J to 4 bases, leaving 7 bases not matched to a gene. The CDR3 length is 16 residues. In germline, CDR1 is DFQATT, CDR2 SNEGSKA (reference sequence).

There are many counts of this clonotype. This rearrangement joins TRBV12-3 or TRBV12-4 to TRBJ2-1, with D perhaps TRBD2 (6 bases). Between the trimmed V and J ends, which lost 0 bases and 2 bases, there was a span of 8 bases. The CDR3 is made up of 15 amino acids. The CDR3 bases are TGTGCCAGCAGTTTAGCGGCGGGAACCTACAATGAGCAGTTCTTC. Translated: CASSLAAGTYNEQFF.

About this clonotype: Germline is not matched at one junction end, which may reflect a read error. The chain uses TRBV14 and TRBJ2-5; D is ambiguous. The germline V gene encodes CDR1 SGHDN and CDR2 FVKESK. The length of the CDR3 is 13 residues. Written as DNA, the CDR3 is TGTGCCAGCAGTCGACAATTCCAAGAGATCCAGTACTTC. Its translation: CASSRQFQEIQYF. Complete variable domain (other parts from reference TRBV14 and TRBJ2-5): EAGVTQFPSHSVIEKGQTVTLRCDPISGHDNLYWYRRVMGKEIKFLLHFVKESKQDESGMPNNRFLAERTGGTYSTLKVQPAELEDSGVYFCASSRQFQEIQYFGPGTRLLVL.

About this clonotype itself: This is likely a read error, given that the CDR3 carries no conserved phenylalanine or tryptophan at its end. The chain recombines TRBV6-2 or TRBV6-3 with TRBJ2-3, with TRBD1 identical over 12 bases. Losses at the gene ends were 8 bases for V and 3 bases for J; bases not matched to a gene: 3. The germline gives CDR1 MNHEY, CDR2 SVGEGT. The CDR3 runs to 14 residues. The DNA for the CDR3 is TGTGCCAGCGGGGACAGGGGGCCAACAGATACGCAGTATCTT. It translates to CASGDRGPTDTQYL.